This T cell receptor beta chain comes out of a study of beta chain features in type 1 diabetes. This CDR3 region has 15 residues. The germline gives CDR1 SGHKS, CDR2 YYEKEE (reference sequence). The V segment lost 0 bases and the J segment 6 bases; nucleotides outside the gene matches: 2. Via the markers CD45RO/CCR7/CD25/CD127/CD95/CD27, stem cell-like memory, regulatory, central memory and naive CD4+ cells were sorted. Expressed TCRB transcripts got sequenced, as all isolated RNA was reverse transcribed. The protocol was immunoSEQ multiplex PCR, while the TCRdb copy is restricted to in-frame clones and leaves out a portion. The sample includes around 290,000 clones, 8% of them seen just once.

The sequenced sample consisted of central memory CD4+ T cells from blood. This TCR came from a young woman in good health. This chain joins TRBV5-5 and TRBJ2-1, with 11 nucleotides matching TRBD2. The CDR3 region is CASSLGLAGSNEQFF. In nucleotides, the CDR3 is TGTGCCAGCAGCTTGGGACTAGCGGGAAGCAATGAGCAGTTCTTC.